A selection of T cell receptor beta chains follows, all from one sample in a study of memory CD4+ T cells and cytomegalovirus serostatus. Profiling relied on immunoSEQ multiplex PCR, and the TCRdb table lists in-frame clones only, not all of them. The profile shows tens of thousands of clones, roughly three quarters of them singletons. What was sequenced was memory CD4+ T cells from blood. Every receptor here comes from an adult in good health and CMV-seropositive. CDR3s include the opening cysteine and the closing phenylalanine or tryptophan. A D gene is named only where the DNA matches it firmly. The size of a clone is reported for some rows only, either as once, few or many, or as a class for expanded clones.

>-|-|TRBV9|TRBJ2-3
TGTGCCAGCAGCGTAGGAGATACGCAGTATTTT
CASSVGDTQYF
>TRBD1|-|TRBV5-1|TRBJ2-5
TGCGCCAGCAGCTTGGAAGTTGGCAGGGGGGAGACCCAGTACTTC
CASSLEVGRGETQYF
>-|once|TRBV28|TRBJ2-5
TGTGCCAGCAGTTTACCCTACCGGACAGTTACATCAAAAGAGACCCAGTACTTC
CASSLPYRTVTSKETQYF
>-|-|TRBV5-1|TRBJ2-7
TGCGCCAGCAGCTCCCAAGGGGTTCAGTACGAGCAGTACTTC
CASSSQGVQYEQYF
>-|-|TRBV29-1|TRBJ1-3
TGCAGCGTACAGGCAGGGCCTGGAAACACCATATATTTT
CSVQAGPGNTIYF
>TRBD2|-|TRBV7-2|TRBJ2-1
TGTGCCAGCAGCCTCGGGAGGAGTAATGAGCAGTTCTTC
CASSLGRSNEQFF
>TRBD1|few|TRBV7-3|TRBJ1-2
TGTGCCAGCAGCTTAGGGACAGGACAAAACTATGGCTACACCTTC
CASSLGTGQNYGYTF
>-|-|TRBV7-9|TRBJ1-1
TGTGCCAGCAGCCTCAAAGAGTTTGAAGCTTTCTTT
CASSLKEFEAFF
>TRBD2|-|TRBV4-1|TRBJ2-6
TGCGCCAGCAGCCAAGGGGGAGGGGTCCCCGGCTCTGGGGCCAACGTCCTGACTTTC
CASSQGGGVPGSGANVLTF
>-|-|TRBV7-9|TRBJ2-7
TGTGCCAGCAGCTTATACGACCCTTTTGGCGAGCAGTACTTC
CASSLYDPFGEQYF
>-|-|TRBV5-6|TRBJ2-7
TGTGCCAGCAGCACTTTAACATCCGGGACTCTAAACTACGAGCAGTACTTC
CASSTLTSGTLNYEQYF
>-|few|TRBV4-3|TRBJ1-2
TGCGCCAGCAGCCAAGACGGACAGCTCGGCTACACCTTC
CASSQDGQLGYTF
>-|-|TRBV19|TRBJ2-7
TGTGCCAGCCTTCGGGCGGGGCCGGCCTACGAGCAGTACTTC
CASLRAGPAYEQYF
>TRBD2|-|TRBV5-1|TRBJ2-5
TGCGCCAGCAGCCCGACTAGCGGGAGTGGGGAGACCCAGTACTTC
CASSPTSGSGETQYF
>TRBD1|-|TRBV28|TRBJ1-2
TGTGCCAGCAGTTTATGGGGACAGGAGGGCACCTTC
CASSLWGQEGTF
>TRBD2|-|TRBV13|TRBJ2-3
TGTGCCAGCAGCTTGACTAGCAGCACAGATACGCAGTATTTT
CASSLTSSTDTQYF
>-|few|TRBV29-1|TRBJ1-1
TGCAGCGTCCAGGGATACGGCACTGAAGCTTTCTTT
CSVQGYGTEAFF
>TRBD1|-|TRBV2|TRBJ1-4
TGTGCCATCGCGATACTAGGGGGCGCGAATGAAAAACTGTTTTTT
CAIAILGGANEKLFF
>TRBD1|medium-sized|TRBV6-5|TRBJ1-6
TGTGCCAGCAGTTACACCGGGACAGTTAATTCACCCCTCCACTTT
CASSYTGTVNSPLHF
>TRBD1|once|TRBV19|TRBJ1-1
TGTGCCAGTAGTGGAAGACAGGGGGCTGGCACTGAAGCTTTCTTT
CASSGRQGAGTEAFF
>-|-|TRBV5-6|TRBJ1-2
TGTGCCAGCAGCGTCAGAGAGGGATGGGACGGCTACACCTTC
CASSVREGWDGYTF
>-|-|TRBV29-1|TRBJ1-4
TGCAGCGTTGAAGCCCTTCGGGGTGAAAAACTGTTTTTT
CSVEALRGEKLFF
>-|-|TRBV6-5|TRBJ2-2
TGTGCCAGCAGCCGTAGCGGAGGAGGGGAGCTGTTTTTT
CASSRSGGGELFF
>-|-|TRBV23-1|TRBJ1-2
TGCGCCAGCCCGTGGGGGGGAAACTATGGCTACACCTTC
CASPWGGNYGYTF
>TRBD2|-|TRBV7-8|TRBJ2-2
TGTGCCAGCAGCTTTCGGCGGGAGGACACCGGGGAGCTGTTTTTT
CASSFRREDTGELFF
>-|-|TRBV28|TRBJ1-3
TGTGCCAGCAGTTTTACCAGGGTTGGAAACACCATATATTTT
CASSFTRVGNTIYF
>-|-|TRBV25-1|TRBJ1-6
TGTGCCAGCAGTGCTAGAGACAGCGATTCACCCCTCCACTTT
CASSARDSDSPLHF
>TRBD1|-|TRBV18|TRBJ1-4
TGTGCCAGCTCACCGGGACAGGGGGTTGAAAAACTGTTTTTT
CASSPGQGVEKLFF
>TRBD1|-|TRBV6-1|TRBJ2-1
TGTGCCAGCAGTGAATTGGACAGGGTGGTGGACAATGAGCAGTTCTTC
CASSELDRVVDNEQFF
>-|-|TRBV29-1|TRBJ2-1
TGCAGCGTTAATCCCCGAGGGGCGGGCTACAATGAGCAGTTCTTC
CSVNPRGAGYNEQFF
>TRBD1|-|TRBV5-5|TRBJ1-1
TGTGCCAGCAGCCAGGGACAGATCGATACTGAAGCTTTCTTT
CASSQGQIDTEAFF
>TRBD1|-|TRBV6-1|TRBJ1-1
TGTGCCAGCAGTGTAGGAACCGGACAGGGTGGCGAAGCTTTCTTT
CASSVGTGQGGEAFF
>TRBD1|-|TRBV4-1|TRBJ1-2
TGCGCCAGCAGCCAAGTAAGGGGACAGATAACTAACTATGGCTACACCTTC
CASSQVRGQITNYGYTF
>-|-|TRBV4-2|TRBJ2-5
TGTGCCAGCAGCCAAGATTCCATCGTAGCGGACGGAGGTGAGACCCAGTACTTC
CASSQDSIVADGGETQYF
>-|-|TRBV5-1|TRBJ2-3
TGCGCCAGCAGCTTTTTGGACTCTACGTACGGGACAGATACGCAGTATTTT
CASSFLDSTYGTDTQYF
>TRBD1|few|TRBV28|TRBJ1-2
TGTGCCAGCGGGACAGGGGGCGGGTGCTATGGCTACACCTTC
CASGTGGGCYGYTF
>-|-|TRBV6-5|TRBJ1-4
TGTGCCAGCAGTCCACAGGTTGCAACTAATGAAAAACTGTTTTTT
CASSPQVATNEKLFF
>-|-|TRBV12-5|TRBJ1-1
TGTGCTAGTGGTTTGGGGACAACCCAGAACACTGAAGCTTTCTTT
CASGLGTTQNTEAFF
>-|-|TRBV7-3|TRBJ2-5
TGTGCCAGCAGTCCGGGGCAGCAAGAGACCCAGTACTTC
CASSPGQQETQYF
>-|-|TRBV7-9|TRBJ1-5
TGTGCCAGCAGCTTAGCGCTGGGGGGGGCAAATCAGCCCCAGCATTTT
CASSLALGGANQPQHF
>-|-|TRBV11-2|TRBJ1-6
TGTGCCAGCAGCTTAAAGGGCTCGCTAGGGGGATCCTATAATTCACCCCTCCACTTT
CASSLKGSLGGSYNSPLHF
>TRBD2|-|TRBV18|TRBJ2-7
TGTGCCAGCTCACCGGCGGGACTAGCAGCCTACGAGCAGTACTTC
CASSPAGLAAYEQYF
>-|-|TRBV7-2|TRBJ1-3
TGTGCCAGCAGCCGGACGTCAGTGAGCTCTGGAAACACCATATATTTT
CASSRTSVSSGNTIYF
>TRBD2|-|TRBV7-2|TRBJ2-3
TGTGCCAGCAGCAGGGTGGGAGGGACAGATACGCAGTATTTT
CASSRVGGTDTQYF
>-|-|TRBV29-1|TRBJ2-5
TGCAGCGCGAGGGGAAACCAAGAGACCCAGTACTTC
CSARGNQETQYF
>TRBD1|-|TRBV6-5|TRBJ1-2
TGTGCCAGCAGCCCCCGACAGGGGCGAAACTATGGCTACACCTTC
CASSPRQGRNYGYTF
>-|-|TRBV5-6|TRBJ1-3
TGTGCCAGCAGCGAGACAGGTACCGCCACTGGAAACACCATATATTTT
CASSETGTATGNTIYF
>TRBD1|-|TRBV27|TRBJ2-3
TGTGCCAGCAGCTTACAGGGGGAGTACACGCAGTATTTT
CASSLQGEYTQYF
>-|-|TRBV5-4|TRBJ2-5
TGTGCCAGCAGCCAGCAGGTGGCAGAAGAGACCCAGTACTTC
CASSQQVAEETQYF
>-|-|TRBV5-4|TRBJ2-7
TGTGCCAGCAGCTTGGACAGATACGAGCAGTACTTC
CASSLDRYEQYF
>-|-|TRBV21-1|TRBJ1-2
TGTGCCAGCAGCAAAAACCCTACGGACAGTGATTGCCATGGCTACACCTTC
CASSKNPTDSDCHGYTF
>-|-|TRBV30|TRBJ1-2
TGTGCCTGGAGTATTAGGAGGAACCTTAACTATGGCTACACCTTC
CAWSIRRNLNYGYTF
>-|-|TRBV13|TRBJ1-6
TGTGCCAGCAGCTTAGGTTCAGGGGCAGGGAATTCACCCCTCCACTTT
CASSLGSGAGNSPLHF
>-|few|TRBV30|TRBJ1-1
TGTGCCTGGAGCGGACAGAGGAACACTGAAGCTTTCTTT
CAWSGQRNTEAFF